Listed below are T cell receptor beta chains from one sample, sequenced in a study of blood T cell repertoires in COVID-19. The protocol was immunoSEQ multiplex PCR, while the TCRdb copy is restricted to in-frame clones and leaves out a portion. The repertoire holds roughly 70,000 clones, with 85% to 90% as singletons. Sequencing was performed on peripheral blood. These receptors came from a man in his sixties with acute or convalescent COVID-19. Each CDR3 is given with its conserved first and last residue. D genes are given only for firm matches. Some rows have no size entry. The others give once, few or many, or a class for an expanded clone.

>TRBJ2-7|TRBV6-5|NA|NA
TGTGCCAGCAGTTACGAGACCTACGAGCAGTACTTC
CASSYETYEQYF
>TRBJ1-5|TRBV5-1|NA|NA
TGCGCCAGCAGCTTAGGGGCAGGGGGCAATCAGCCCCAGCATTTT
CASSLGAGGNQPQHF
>TRBJ2-3|TRBV27|NA|TRBD2
TGTGCCAGCAGTTTAATAGCGGGGGCCGATGTCACAGATACGCAGTATTTT
CASSLIAGADVTDTQYF
>TRBJ2-3|TRBV7-3|NA|NA
TGTGCCAGCAGCTTAACGGGGCACTCATATACGCAGTATTTT
CASSLTGHSYTQYF
>TRBJ1-5|TRBV19|NA|TRBD1
TGTGCCAGTAGTAGGACAGGGTTTAGCAATCAGCCCCAGCATTTT
CASSRTGFSNQPQHF
>TRBJ2-5|TRBV4-1|NA|TRBD1
TGCGCCAGCAGCCAACCCGGGACAGGGGGTGCAGAGACCCAGTACTTC
CASSQPGTGGAETQYF
>TRBJ1-1|TRBV18|NA|NA
TGTGCCAGCTCCCCGCGGGACGCCGACAAAGCTTTCTTT
CASSPRDADKAFF
>TRBJ2-4|TRBV30|NA|TRBD1
TGTGCCTGGAGTCGGGACAGGGCCCCCTTCAAAAACATTCAGTACTTC
CAWSRDRAPFKNIQYF
>TRBJ2-1|TRBV9|NA|TRBD2
TGTGCCAGCAGCGCCCGGGGGGAGCCCTACAATGAGCAGTTCTTC
CASSARGEPYNEQFF
>TRBJ1-2|TRBV5-1|NA|TRBD1
TGCGCCAGCAGCCCCCCGGACAGGGTAGTCGGCTACACCTTC
CASSPPDRVVGYTF
>TRBJ1-1|TRBV27|NA|NA
TGTGCCAGCAGCCCATGGGTGGGACAAACGAACACTGAAGCTTTCTTT
CASSPWVGQTNTEAFF
>TRBJ2-7|TRBV6-2/TRBV6-3|NA|NA
TGTGCCAGCAGTTCCGTCCCGTACGAGCAGTACTTC
CASSSVPYEQYF
>TRBJ2-1|TRBV5-1|NA|TRBD1
TGCGCCAGCAGCTTGTCCCCGGGACAGGCGGGTCATGAGCAGTTCTTC
CASSLSPGQAGHEQFF
>TRBJ2-1|TRBV7-8|NA|NA
TGTGCCAGCAGCTTACGGCCGAGGTATGAGCAGTTCTTC
CASSLRPRYEQFF
>TRBJ1-2|TRBV7-8|NA|NA
TGTGCCAGCAGCTCACACAGGGCCGTTAACTATGGCTACACCTTC
CASSSHRAVNYGYTF
>TRBJ1-1|TRBV19|NA|NA
TGTGCCAGTAGTCGCCAACCGGGACTCCGAGGTGCTTTCTTT
CASSRQPGLRGAFF
>TRBJ1-2|TRBV7-2|NA|TRBD1
TGTGCCAGCAGCTTAGAGACCGACAGGGCCGATGGCTACACCTTC
CASSLETDRADGYTF
>TRBJ1-1|TRBV4-1|NA|NA
TGCGCCAGCAGCCACCCGACAGTGAACACTGAAGCTTTCTTT
CASSHPTVNTEAFF
>TRBJ1-2|TRBV30|NA|NA
TGTGCCTGGAGTGACACCCTCGAGCGGACTTCTAACTATGGCTACACCTTC
CAWSDTLERTSNYGYTF
>TRBJ2-2|TRBV4-2|NA|NA
TGTGCCAGCAGCCGCAGACGTTCGGGGGCGAACACCGGGGAGCTGTTTTTT
CASSRRRSGANTGELFF
>TRBJ1-2|TRBV12-3/TRBV12-4|NA|TRBD1
TGTGCCAGCAGTTCATCGCAGCGGGACAGGGCCTTC
CASSSSQRDRAF
>TRBJ2-5|TRBV4-1|NA|NA
TGCGCCAGCAGCCATCCAAATCTACCCGGGACCCAGTACTTC
CASSHPNLPGTQYF
>TRBJ1-3|TRBV13|NA|NA
TGTGCCAGCAGCTTAGCAGGGTCTAACGGAAACACCATATATTTT
CASSLAGSNGNTIYF
>TRBJ2-1|TRBV2|NA|NA
TGTGCCAGCAGTGAGCGGGGCTCCTACAATGAGCAGTTCTTC
CASSERGSYNEQFF
>TRBJ1-3|TRBV9|NA|NA
TGTGCCAGCAGCCTCCAAGTGGGGAGAGGAAACACCATATATTTT
CASSLQVGRGNTIYF
>TRBJ1-2|TRBV7-2|once|NA
TGTGCCAGCAGCTTAGGCGGATTCTATGGCTACACCTTC
CASSLGGFYGYTF
>TRBJ1-1|TRBV2|NA|TRBD1
TGTGCCAGCAGTGGCTACCTGGGTTCCGGACAGGGGGGCGACACTGAAGCTTTCTTT
CASSGYLGSGQGGDTEAFF
>TRBJ2-7|TRBV7-7|few|NA
TGTGCTAGCAGCTTAGCCCCGGAGTACGAGCAGTACTTC
CASSLAPEYEQYF
>TRBJ2-7|TRBV19|NA|NA
TGTGCCAGTAGGGGACAAATAAACTACGAGCAGTACTTC
CASRGQINYEQYF
>TRBJ2-1|TRBV5-1|NA|TRBD2
TGCGCCAGCAGCAGTTCTGCGGGGGGTGGTAATGAGCAGTTCTTC
CASSSSAGGGNEQFF
>TRBJ2-2|TRBV19|NA|NA
TGTGCCAGTAGTATCCTGGGTTCAGGCGGGGGCCGGCTAAACACCGGGGAGCTGTTTTTT
CASSILGSGGGRLNTGELFF
>TRBJ1-6|TRBV7-2|NA|NA
TGTGCCAGCAGCTTATGGCAGGATAATTCACCCCTCCACTTT
CASSLWQDNSPLHF
>TRBJ2-1|TRBV18|NA|NA
TGTGCCAGCTCAAGTGAGGCCAATGAGCAGTTCTTC
CASSSEANEQFF
>TRBJ1-2|TRBV10-2|NA|NA
TGCGCCAGCGGTGACCGGGGTAACTATGGCTACACCTTC
CASGDRGNYGYTF
>TRBJ1-5|TRBV28|NA|NA
TGTGCCAGCAGTCCACCCGGGACTCACAATCAGCCCCAGCATTTT
CASSPPGTHNQPQHF
>TRBJ2-2|TRBV6-5|NA|NA
TGTGCCAGCAGTTACGCCAACAACAGGCTCCCCGGGGAGCTGTTTTTT
CASSYANNRLPGELFF
>TRBJ1-4|TRBV10-1|NA|TRBD1
TGCGCCAGCAGCCCTAACCCGGGACAGGGAGATGGGAATGAAAAACTGTTTTTT
CASSPNPGQGDGNEKLFF
>TRBJ1-1|TRBV18|NA|TRBD1
TGTGCCAGCTCACCCCAGCGGCAGGGGGCCACTGAAGCTTTCTTT
CASSPQRQGATEAFF
>TRBJ2-7|TRBV2|NA|NA
TGTGCCAGCATCTTACAGTCCTCCTACGAGCAGTACTTC
CASILQSSYEQYF
>TRBJ2-5|TRBV2|NA|NA
TGTGCCAGCAGCCCTCGAAGGGGAGAGACCCAGTACTTC
CASSPRRGETQYF
>TRBJ2-3|TRBV9|NA|NA
TGTGCCAGCAGCTTTCGACAGGGAGGAAGCACAGATACGCAGTATTTT
CASSFRQGGSTDTQYF
>TRBJ2-7|TRBV29-1|NA|NA
TGCAGCGCGACCAGGGACTCCTACGAGCAGTACTTC
CSATRDSYEQYF
>TRBJ2-1|TRBV7-2|NA|TRBD2
TGTGCCAGCAGCTACCTAGCGGGGCTATACAATGAGCAGTTCTTC
CASSYLAGLYNEQFF
>TRBJ2-1|TRBV19|NA|TRBD2
TGTGCCAGTAGTGCCGGGACTACCAGTGCAGATGAGCAGTTCTTC
CASSAGTTSADEQFF
>TRBJ1-1|TRBV5-6|NA|NA
TGTGCCAGCAGCTTGGTGTTCGGAGGGCTGAACACTGAAGCTTTCTTT
CASSLVFGGLNTEAFF
>TRBJ1-1|TRBV18|NA|NA
TGTGCCAGCTCACCCCGGGAGGGGTGGAACACTGAAGCTTTCTTT
CASSPREGWNTEAFF
>TRBJ2-1|TRBV4-2|NA|TRBD2
TGTGCCAGCAGCCTAAGGACTAGCGGGGGGGACAATGAGCAGTTCTTC
CASSLRTSGGDNEQFF
>TRBJ2-3|TRBV10-1|NA|NA
TGCGCCAGCAGTCTTGGAGGAGATACGCAGTATTTT
CASSLGGDTQYF
>TRBJ1-2|TRBV19|NA|TRBD1
TGTGCCAGTACCCGACAGGGGTCAGGCTACACCTTC
CASTRQGSGYTF
>TRBJ2-5|TRBV24-1|NA|NA
TGTGCCACCAGTGATTTACCAAGACTGGGACTCACCCTGCAAGAGACCCAGTACTTC
CATSDLPRLGLTLQETQYF
>TRBJ1-3|TRBV12-3/TRBV12-4|NA|NA
TGTGCCAGCAGTTTTTCGGGAAACACCATATATTTT
CASSFSGNTIYF